A selection of T cell receptor beta chains follows, all from one sample in a study of T cells in Graves' hyperthyroidism and ophthalmopathy. TCRdb redid the calling of the multiplex PCR reads with MiXCR, one entry per CDR3 protein. The sample comprises under 750,000 distinct CDR3 sequences, around 20% of which are singletons, and over 15% rests with the top ten. Sequenced: blood. The source is a woman between 50 and 59 years old with Graves' hyperthyroidism that later progressed to Graves' ophthalmopathy. Both conserved end residues are part of each CDR3. The D gene is left open where the match is weak. Size is omitted from some rows. Given values are once, few, many or a class for expanded clones.

d_gene	abundance	j_gene	v_gene	CDR3nt	CDR3aa
NA	many	TRBJ1-5	TRBV11-2	TGTGCCAGCAGAAAAAATGGGGGGGACAACCAGCCCCAGCATTTT	CASRKNGGDNQPQHF
NA	few	TRBJ1-5	TRBV20-1	TGCAGTGCTCCGGGCGAATACAGCAATCAGCCCCAGCATTTT	CSAPGEYSNQPQHF
TRBD1	few	TRBJ1-1	TRBV25-1	TGTGCCAGCAGTGCCTCGACAGGGACCTACACTGAAGCTTTCTTT	CASSASTGTYTEAFF
NA	many	TRBJ2-5	TRBV7-2	TGTGCCAGCAGGTGGGACCTTGGCGGAAAGACCCAGTACTTC	CASRWDLGGKTQYF
NA	many	TRBJ2-3	TRBV3-1	TGTGCCAGCAGCCAAGACAGGGAATGGGCAGATACGCAGTATTTT	CASSQDREWADTQYF
NA	NA	TRBJ2-7	TRBV20-1	TGCAGTGCTAGAGATCTCGGGAACAGGGTCTACGAGCAGTACTTC	CSARDLGNRVYEQYF
NA	NA	TRBJ1-5	TRBV18	TGTGCCAGCTCACCACTGGCAGGGCCAAATCAGCCCCAGCATTTT	CASSPLAGPNQPQHF
NA	many	TRBJ2-2	TRBV11-1	TGTGCCAGCAGCTCCCGGACTGTGAACACCGGGGAGCTGTTTTTT	CASSSRTVNTGELFF
NA	few	TRBJ2-3	TRBV12-3/TRBV12-4	TGTGCCAGCAGTCCAGGGGGGATAATTTCCACAGATACGCAGTATTTT	CASSPGGIISTDTQYF
NA	NA	TRBJ1-2	TRBV20-1	TGCAGTGCTAGTAGGACCGATAACTATGGCTACACCTTC	CSASRTDNYGYTF
NA	NA	TRBJ1-4	TRBV15	TGTGCCACCAGACCGGGGCTTGAACAGGGCATGTTGGAAAAACTGTTTTTT	CATRPGLEQGMLEKLFF
TRBD1	NA	TRBJ1-6	TRBV19	TGTGCCAGTAGGAGGACAGGGGGAGGTAATTCACCCCTCCACTTT	CASRRTGGGNSPLHF
TRBD1	NA	TRBJ1-4	TRBV7-9	TGTGCCAGCAGCTCGTTGAGACAGGGAGTCGGTGGTGAAAAACTGTTTTTT	CASSSLRQGVGGEKLFF
TRBD1	NA	TRBJ1-3	TRBV6-6	TGTGCCAGCAGTTACTCTAGGGGGCTGTTAGGAAACACCATATATTTT	CASSYSRGLLGNTIYF
NA	many	TRBJ2-1	TRBV11-2	TGTGCCAGCAGCCCCCGCGAGCAGGCGGCCTACAATGAGCAGTTCTTC	CASSPREQAAYNEQFF
TRBD1	NA	TRBJ1-5	TRBV6-1	TGTGCCAGCAGGAATGACAGGGGGCCATATAGCAATCAGCCCCAGCATTTT	CASRNDRGPYSNQPQHF
TRBD1	many	TRBJ2-7	TRBV30	TGTGCCTGGAGTTCCTGGACAGGGGGTGGGGAGCAGTACTTC	CAWSSWTGGGEQYF
NA	NA	TRBJ2-2	TRBV10-3	TGTGCCATCAGTGAGTGGCAGAACACCGTGGAGCTGTTTTTT	CAISEWQNTVELFF
NA	NA	TRBJ2-1	TRBV7-2	TGTGCCAGCAGCCGGATAGGGGGGCCGTATGAGCAGTTCTTC	CASSRIGGPYEQFF
TRBD2	many	TRBJ2-3	TRBV11-3	TGTGCCAGCAGCTTAGGGCTAGCGGGAGTCTCACCAGATACGCAGTATTTT	CASSLGLAGVSPDTQYF
NA	many	TRBJ2-1	TRBV12-3/TRBV12-4	TGTGCCAGCAGTTTAGCTACGGCGGTCGGGGGCGATGAGCAGTTCTTC	CASSLATAVGGDEQFF
TRBD2	many	TRBJ2-3	TRBV13	TGTGCCAGCAGCTTCAGGGCGGGGGTCGGCACAGATACGCAGTATTTT	CASSFRAGVGTDTQYF
TRBD1	few	TRBJ1-1	TRBV29-1	TGCAGCGTACCACGACAGGGAGTTGACACTGAAGCTTTCTTT	CSVPRQGVDTEAFF
TRBD2	NA	TRBJ2-1	TRBV18	TGTGCCAGCTCACCTGGCAGGTTACTAGCGGACTACAATGAGCAGTTCTTC	CASSPGRLLADYNEQFF
TRBD1	NA	TRBJ2-3	TRBV7-9	TGTGCCAGCAGTCCTGGGACAGGGGGAGATACGCAGTATTTT	CASSPGTGGDTQYF
NA	few	TRBJ1-5	TRBV5-6	TGTGCCAGCAGCACGGTGGGGAATCAGCCCCAGCATTTT	CASSTVGNQPQHF
NA	many	TRBJ2-5	TRBV18	TGTGCCAGCTCACCGGCAGCAGGGGAGACCCAGTACTTC	CASSPAAGETQYF
NA	many	TRBJ1-1	TRBV12-3/TRBV12-4	TGTGCCAGCAGCCACCCTCCGACAAGGCGGGTCACTGAAGCTTTCTTT	CASSHPPTRRVTEAFF
NA	NA	TRBJ1-5	TRBV19	TGTGCCAGTAGTATCTCCGGGGGAGATCAGCCCCAGCATTTT	CASSISGGDQPQHF
TRBD1	once	TRBJ1-1	TRBV6-9	TGTGTCAGCATTATTCCCACACAGGGGCCCTTGAACACTGAAGCTTTCTTT	CVSIIPTQGPLNTEAFF
NA	NA	TRBJ2-7	TRBV29-1	TGCAGCGTGGCCGGAGACTACGAGCAGTACTTC	CSVAGDYEQYF
TRBD1	NA	TRBJ1-5	TRBV27	TGTGCCAGCAGCAAGGGACAGCCTCATAGCAATCAGCCCCAGCATTTT	CASSKGQPHSNQPQHF
NA	NA	TRBJ2-5	TRBV11-2	TGTGCCAGCAGCTTGCCAGGGACGGGAACGGCAGAGACCCAGTACTTC	CASSLPGTGTAETQYF